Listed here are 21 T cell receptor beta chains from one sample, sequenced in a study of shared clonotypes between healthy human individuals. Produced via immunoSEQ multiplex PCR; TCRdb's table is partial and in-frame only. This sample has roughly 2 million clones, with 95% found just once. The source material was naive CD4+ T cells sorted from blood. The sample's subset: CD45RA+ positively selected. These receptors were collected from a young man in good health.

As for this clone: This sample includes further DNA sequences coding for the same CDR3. CDR3 DNA: TGCAGCGTGGCACGAAGCACAGATACGCAGTATTTT. Its translation is CSVARSTDTQYF. The chain uses TRBV29-1 and TRBJ2-3, with D unclear. V was shortened by 6 bases and J by 0 bases, with 7 bases between the two germline ends. The germline V gene encodes CDR1 SQVTM and CDR2 ANQGSEA. The CDR3 consists of 12 residues.

CDR3 nucleotides: TGTGCCAGCAGCTTAGAGGGACAGCTTATGAACACTGAAGCTTTCTTT. Amino acids: CASSLEGQLMNTEAFF. This chain joins TRBV7-8 and TRBJ1-1, with 7 positions matching TRBD1. Germline V gene data show CDR1 as SGHVS and CDR2 as FQNEAQ. This CDR3 region has 16 residues. V was clipped by 1 base and J by 0 bases; unmatched bases: 5. Looking up the rest from reference TRBV7-8 and TRBJ1-1 gives the full variable domain: GAGVSQSPRYKVAKRGQDVALRCDPISGHVSLFWYQQALGQGPEFLTYFQNEAQLDKSGLPSDRFFAERPEGSVSTLKIQRTQQEDSAVYLCASSLEGQLMNTEAFFGQGTRLTVV.

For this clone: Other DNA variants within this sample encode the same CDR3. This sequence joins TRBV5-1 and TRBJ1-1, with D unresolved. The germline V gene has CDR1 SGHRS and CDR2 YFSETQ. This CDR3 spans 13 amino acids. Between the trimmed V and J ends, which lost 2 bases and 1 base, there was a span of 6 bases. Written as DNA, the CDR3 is TGCGCCAGCAGCTTCTCTGGGAACACTGAAGCTTTCTTT. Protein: CASSFSGNTEAFF.

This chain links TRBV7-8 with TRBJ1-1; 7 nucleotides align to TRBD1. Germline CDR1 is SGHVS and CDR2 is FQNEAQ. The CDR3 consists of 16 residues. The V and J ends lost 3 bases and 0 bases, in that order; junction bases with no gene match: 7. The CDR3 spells CASSLFTGTVNTEAFF. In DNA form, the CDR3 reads TGTGCCAGCAGCTTGTTTACCGGGACAGTGAACACTGAAGCTTTCTTT.

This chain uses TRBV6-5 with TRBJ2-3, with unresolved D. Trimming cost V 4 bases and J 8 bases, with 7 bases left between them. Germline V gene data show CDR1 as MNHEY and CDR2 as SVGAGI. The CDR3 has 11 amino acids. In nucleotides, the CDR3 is TGTGCCAGCAGTTCGGTGGGTACGCAGTATTTT. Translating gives CASSSVGTQYF.

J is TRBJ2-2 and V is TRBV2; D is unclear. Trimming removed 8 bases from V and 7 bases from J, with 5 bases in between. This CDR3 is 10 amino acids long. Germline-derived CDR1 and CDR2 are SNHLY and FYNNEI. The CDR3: CASLFGELFF. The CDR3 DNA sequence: TGTGCCAGCTTATTCGGGGAGCTGTTTTTT.

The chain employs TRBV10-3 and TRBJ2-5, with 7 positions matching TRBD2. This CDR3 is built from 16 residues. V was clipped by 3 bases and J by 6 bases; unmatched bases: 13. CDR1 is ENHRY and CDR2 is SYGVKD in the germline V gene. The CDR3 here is CAISDPVGLGGKTQYF. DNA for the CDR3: TGTGCCATCAGTGACCCCGTCGGCCTCGGGGGGAAGACCCAGTACTTC.

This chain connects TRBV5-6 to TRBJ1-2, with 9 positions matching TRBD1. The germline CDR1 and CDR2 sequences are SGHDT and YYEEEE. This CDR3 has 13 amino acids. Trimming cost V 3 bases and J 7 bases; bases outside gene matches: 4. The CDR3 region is CASSWDRAPGYTF. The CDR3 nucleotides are TGTGCCAGCAGCTGGGACAGGGCTCCTGGCTACACCTTC.

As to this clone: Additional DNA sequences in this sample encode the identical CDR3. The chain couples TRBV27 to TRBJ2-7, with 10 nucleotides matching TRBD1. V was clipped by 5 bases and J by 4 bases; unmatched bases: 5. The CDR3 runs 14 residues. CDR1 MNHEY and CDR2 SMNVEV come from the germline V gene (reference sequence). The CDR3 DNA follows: TGTGCCAGCAGTCCGGACAGGGGGTTGTACGAGCAGTACTTC. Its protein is CASSPDRGLYEQYF.

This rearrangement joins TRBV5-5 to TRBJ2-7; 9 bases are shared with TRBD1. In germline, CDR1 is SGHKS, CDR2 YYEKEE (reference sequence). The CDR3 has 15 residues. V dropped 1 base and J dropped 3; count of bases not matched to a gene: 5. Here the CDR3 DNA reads TGTGCCAGCAGCTTGCTCGGACAGGGGAACTACGAGCAGTACTTC. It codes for CASSLLGQGNYEQYF.

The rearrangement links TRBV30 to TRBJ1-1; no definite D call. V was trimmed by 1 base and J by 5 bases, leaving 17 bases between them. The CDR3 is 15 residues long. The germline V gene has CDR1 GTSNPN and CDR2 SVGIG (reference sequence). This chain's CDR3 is CAWSGGWTRETEAFF. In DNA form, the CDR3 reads TGTGCCTGGAGTGGGGGTTGGACGAGGGAGACTGAAGCTTTCTTT.

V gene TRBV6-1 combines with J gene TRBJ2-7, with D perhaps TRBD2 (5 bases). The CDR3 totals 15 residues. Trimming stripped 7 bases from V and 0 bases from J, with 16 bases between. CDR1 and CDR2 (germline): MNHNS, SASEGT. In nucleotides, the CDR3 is TGTGCCAGCAATCGGAGCGGAGGTAGCTCCTACGAGCAGTACTTC. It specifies CASNRSGGSSYEQYF.

The chain's CDR3 is CASSETNSGNTIYF. The CDR3 DNA follows: TGTGCCAGCAGTGAGACCAACTCTGGAAACACCATATATTTT. The chain uses TRBV2 and TRBJ1-3; D not certain. V was clipped by 3 bases and J by 0 bases, with 6 bases between them. Germline CDR1 and CDR2: SNHLY and FYNNEI. The CDR3 has 14 amino acids. The complete variable domain, with remaining parts taken from reference TRBV2 and TRBJ1-3, reads EPEVTQTPSHQVTQMGQEVILRCVPISNHLYFYWYRQILGQKVEFLVSFYNNEISEKSEIFDDQFSVERPDGSNFTLKIRSTKLEDSAMYFCASSETNSGNTIYFGEGSWLTVV.

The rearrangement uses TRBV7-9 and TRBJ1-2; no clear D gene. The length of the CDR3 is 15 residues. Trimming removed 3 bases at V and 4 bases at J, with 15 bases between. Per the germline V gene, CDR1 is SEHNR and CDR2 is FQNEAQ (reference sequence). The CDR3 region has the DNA TGTGCCAGCAGCTTGGCGGCCCCTCCTGGCTATGGCTACACCTTC. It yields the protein CASSLAAPPGYGYTF.

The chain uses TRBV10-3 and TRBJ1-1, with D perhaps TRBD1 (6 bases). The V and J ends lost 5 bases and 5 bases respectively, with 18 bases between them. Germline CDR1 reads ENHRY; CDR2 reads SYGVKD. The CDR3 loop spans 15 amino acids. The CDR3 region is CAISTATGMGTEAFF. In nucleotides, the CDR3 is TGTGCCATCAGTACCGCGACAGGTATGGGAACTGAAGCTTTCTTT.

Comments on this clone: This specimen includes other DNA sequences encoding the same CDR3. CDR3 DNA: TGTGCCAGCAGGGCGGGCCTTAGCACAGATACGCAGTATTTT. Translated: CASRAGLSTDTQYF. The gene calls are TRBV6-5 and TRBJ2-3; TRBD2 is a possible D gene (5 bases). Per the germline V gene, CDR1 is MNHEY and CDR2 is SVGAGI. Between the trimmed V and J ends, which lost 6 bases and 0 bases, there was a span of 10 bases. CDR3 size: 14 residues.

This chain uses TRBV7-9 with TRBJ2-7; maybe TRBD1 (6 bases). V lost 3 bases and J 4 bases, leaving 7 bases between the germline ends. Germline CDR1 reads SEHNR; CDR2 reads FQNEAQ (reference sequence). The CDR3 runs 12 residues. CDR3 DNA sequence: TGTGCCAGCAGCTTTCAGGGGTACGAGCAGTACTTC. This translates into CASSFQGYEQYF.

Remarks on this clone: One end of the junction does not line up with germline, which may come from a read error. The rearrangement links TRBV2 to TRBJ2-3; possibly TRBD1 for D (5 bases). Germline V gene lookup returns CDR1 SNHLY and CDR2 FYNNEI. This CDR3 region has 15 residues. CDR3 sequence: CASSETGLGTDTQYF. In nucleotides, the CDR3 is TGCGCCAGCAGTGAAACAGGTCTAGGCACAGATACGCAGTATTTT.

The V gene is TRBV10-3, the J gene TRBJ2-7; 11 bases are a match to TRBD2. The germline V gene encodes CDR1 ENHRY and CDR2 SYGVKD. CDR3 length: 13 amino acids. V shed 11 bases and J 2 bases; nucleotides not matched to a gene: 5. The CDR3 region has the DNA TGTGCCGTAGGACTAGCGGGCACCTACGAGCAGTACTTC. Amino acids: CAVGLAGTYEQYF.

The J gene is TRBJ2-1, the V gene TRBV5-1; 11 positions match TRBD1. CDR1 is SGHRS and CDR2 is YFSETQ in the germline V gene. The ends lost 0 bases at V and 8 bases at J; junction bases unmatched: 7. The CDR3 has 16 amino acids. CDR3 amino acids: CASSLDGTGGTDEQFF. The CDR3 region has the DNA TGCGCCAGCAGCTTGGACGGGACAGGGGGGACCGATGAGCAGTTCTTC.

The CDR3 sequence: CASSIVWGKAAEQFF. The CDR3 DNA reads TGTGCCAGTAGTATAGTCTGGGGTAAGGCGGCTGAGCAGTTCTTC. The chain links TRBV19 to TRBJ2-1; no reliable D call. The length of the CDR3 is 15 residues. The germline V and J ends were trimmed by 1 base and 9 bases, with 16 bases remaining between them. Germline CDR1 and CDR2: LNHDA and SQIVND (reference sequence). The variable domain in full, completed from reference TRBV19 and TRBJ2-1, reads DGGITQSPKYLFRKEGQNVTLSCEQNLNHDAMYWYRQDPGQGLRLIYYSQIVNDFQKGDIAEGYSVSREKKESFPLTVTSAQKNPTAFYLCASSIVWGKAAEQFFGPGTRLTVL.